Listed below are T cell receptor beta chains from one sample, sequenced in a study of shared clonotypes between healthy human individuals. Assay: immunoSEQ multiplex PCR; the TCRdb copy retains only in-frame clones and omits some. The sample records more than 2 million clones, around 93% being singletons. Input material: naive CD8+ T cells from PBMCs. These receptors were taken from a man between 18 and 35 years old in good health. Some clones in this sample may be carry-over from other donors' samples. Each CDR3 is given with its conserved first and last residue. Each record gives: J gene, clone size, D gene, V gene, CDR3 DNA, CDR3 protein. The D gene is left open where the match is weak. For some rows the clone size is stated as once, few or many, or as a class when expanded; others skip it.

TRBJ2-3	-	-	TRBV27	TGTGCCAGCAGAAGACAGGCTGGCACAGATACGCAGTATTTT	CASRRQAGTDTQYF
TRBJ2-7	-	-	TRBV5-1	TGCGCCAGCAGCTCGGTAGGCGGCCTGGACGAGCAGTACTTC	CASSSVGGLDEQYF
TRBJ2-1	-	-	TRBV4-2	TGTGCCAGCAGCCCAAGCGGACCACCCTACAATGAGCAGTTCTTC	CASSPSGPPYNEQFF
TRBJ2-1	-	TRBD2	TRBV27	TGTGCCAGCATCGATAGGACTAGCGGGATTTGGAGTGAGCAGTTCTTC	CASIDRTSGIWSEQFF
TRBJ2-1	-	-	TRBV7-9	TGTGCCAAGACGACCGTTACTCTATACAATGAGCAGTTCTTC	CAKTTVTLYNEQFF
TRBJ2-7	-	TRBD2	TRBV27	TGTGCCAGCAGTCCCCTCGACGGGAGGCCAGGCGAGCAGTACTTC	CASSPLDGRPGEQYF
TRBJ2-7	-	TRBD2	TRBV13	TGTGCCAGCAGCCTTAGCGGGTCCTCCTACGAGCAGTACTTC	CASSLSGSSYEQYF
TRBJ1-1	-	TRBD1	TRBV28	TGTGCCAGCAGGATGGGACAGTTCGCTGAAGCTTTCTTT	CASRMGQFAEAFF
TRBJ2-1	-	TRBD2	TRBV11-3	TGTGCCAGCAGCTTGGGACTAGCGGGGAATGAGCAGTTCTTC	CASSLGLAGNEQFF
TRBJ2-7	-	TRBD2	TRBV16	TGTGCCAGCAGTCCTGGGACTAGCGGAGCCTACGAGCAGTACTTC	CASSPGTSGAYEQYF
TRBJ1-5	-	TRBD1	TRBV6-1	TGTGCCAGCAGTAATCAGGGACAGATAAATCAGCCCCAGCATTTT	CASSNQGQINQPQHF
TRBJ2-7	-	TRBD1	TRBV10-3	TGTGCCATCAGTGAGCCAGGACAGGGCGACTACTTC	CAISEPGQGDYF
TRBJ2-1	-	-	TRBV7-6	TGTGCCAGCAGCTTAGGAGGGGCTCGGAGCGATGAGCAGTTCTTC	CASSLGGARSDEQFF
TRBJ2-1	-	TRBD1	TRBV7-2	TGTGCCAGCAGCTTAGACAGGGGACAGGCTTACAATGAGCAGTTCTTC	CASSLDRGQAYNEQFF
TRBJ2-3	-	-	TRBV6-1	TGTGCCAGCAGTGAGTTGCCCCCCGCAGATACGCAGTATTTT	CASSELPPADTQYF
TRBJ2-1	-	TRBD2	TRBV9	TGTGCCAGCAGCGTAGAGGGACTAGCGACCTACAATGAGCAGTTCTTC	CASSVEGLATYNEQFF
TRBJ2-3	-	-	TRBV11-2	TGTGCCAGCAGTCCTCGTGGGCAAGATACGCAGTATTTT	CASSPRGQDTQYF
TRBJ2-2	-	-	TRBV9	TGTGCCAGCAGCGGACTTCAGGTCGGGGAGCTGTTTTTT	CASSGLQVGELFF
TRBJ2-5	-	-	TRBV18	TGTGCCAGCTCCCCCAACGGCCGGATCCAAGAGACCCAGTACTTC	CASSPNGRIQETQYF
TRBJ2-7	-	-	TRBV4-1	TGCGCCAGCAGCCATTCCAGCCCAGGGAAGTTAAAAATGAGCGAATCCTACGAGCAGTACTTC	CASSHSSPGKLKMSESYEQYF
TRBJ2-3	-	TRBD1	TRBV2	TGTGCCAGCGGAACGACAGGGTGGGTATTGGATCGTTACACAGATACGCAGTATTTT	CASGTTGWVLDRYTDTQYF
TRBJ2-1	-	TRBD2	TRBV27	TGTGCCAGCAGCCTATCTAGCGGTCGGGATGAGCAGTTCTTC	CASSLSSGRDEQFF
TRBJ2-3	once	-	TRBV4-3	TGCGCCAGCAGCCAAGGCAGCTGGAGCCCAGATACGCAGTATTTT	CASSQGSWSPDTQYF
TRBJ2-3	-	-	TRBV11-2	TGTGCCAGCAGCTTAGAGGGGGGCACAGATACGCAGTATTTT	CASSLEGGTDTQYF
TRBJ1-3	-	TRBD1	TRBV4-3	TGCGCCAGCAGCCAAGACAGGGGGCCCGGAAACACCATATATTTT	CASSQDRGPGNTIYF
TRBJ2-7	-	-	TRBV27	TGTGCCAGCAGTGTCCGGCTGGCCTACGAGCAGTACTTC	CASSVRLAYEQYF
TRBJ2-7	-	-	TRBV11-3	TGTGCCAGCAGCCTCGGGGGAATAATTGGATACGAGCAGTACTTC	CASSLGGIIGYEQYF
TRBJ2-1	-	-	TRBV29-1	TGCAGCGCTGACACAACCGAGCAGTTCTTC	CSADTTEQFF
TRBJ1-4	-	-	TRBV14	TGTGCCAGCAGCCAACCAGGGGATGGATCTGACAACCATGAAAAACTGTTTTTT	CASSQPGDGSDNHEKLFF
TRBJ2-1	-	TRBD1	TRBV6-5	TGTGCCAGCAGTTACAGGACAGGGCGAAATGAGCAGTTCTTC	CASSYRTGRNEQFF
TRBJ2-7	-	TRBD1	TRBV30	TGTGGTACGACCAGGTTTGACAGGGGAATCGGCTACGAGCAGTACTTC	CGTTRFDRGIGYEQYF
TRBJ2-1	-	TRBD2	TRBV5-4	TGTGCCAGCACCTCAGGGACTAGCGGGATTAATGAGCAGTTCTTC	CASTSGTSGINEQFF
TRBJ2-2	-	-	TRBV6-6	TGTGCCAGCGGTTTTACGAACACCGGGGAGCTGTTTTTT	CASGFTNTGELFF
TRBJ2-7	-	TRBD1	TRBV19	TGTGCCAGTAGTTTGGACAGGGGTAACGTGCGCGAGCAGTACTTC	CASSLDRGNVREQYF
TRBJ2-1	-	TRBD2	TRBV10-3	TGTGCCATCAGTGGGGGACTAGCGGGAGGGCTTCGGGATGAGCAGTTCTTC	CAISGGLAGGLRDEQFF
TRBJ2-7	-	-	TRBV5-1	TGCGCCAGCAGTCCCGGGACAAACTACGAGCAGTACTTC	CASSPGTNYEQYF
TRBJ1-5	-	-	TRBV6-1	TGTGCCAGCAGTGAATGGGTAGGGCAGCCCCAGCATTTT	CASSEWVGQPQHF
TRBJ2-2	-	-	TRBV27	TGTGCCAGCACCGGTGGGGCCATTCCCATCGCGAACACCGGGGAGCTGTTTTTT	CASTGGAIPIANTGELFF
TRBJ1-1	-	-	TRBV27	TGTGCCAGCAGTTTCCTAGGAGGCGGGGCTATGAACACTGAAGCTTTCTTT	CASSFLGGGAMNTEAFF
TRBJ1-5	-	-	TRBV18	TGTGCCAGCTCACGGGTCGGGGGCTATCAGCCCCAGCATTTT	CASSRVGGYQPQHF
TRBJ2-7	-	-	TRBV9	TGTGCCAGCAGTCGTAGAGTCCCCACAGGGACTTATCGGGACGAGCAGTACTTC	CASSRRVPTGTYRDEQYF
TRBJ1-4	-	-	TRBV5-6	TGTGCCAGCAGCTTGTTAGGTAATGAAAAACTGTTTTTT	CASSLLGNEKLFF
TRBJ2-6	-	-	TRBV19	TGTGCCAGTAGTATTCCCCCGTCTGGGGCCAACGTCCTGACTTTC	CASSIPPSGANVLTF
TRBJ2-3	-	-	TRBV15	TGTGCCACCAGCAGAGAAGTGGCCAGGGCCACAGATACGCAGTATTTT	CATSREVARATDTQYF
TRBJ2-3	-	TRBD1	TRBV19	TGTGCCAGTAATCAAGGGGGCTCAGATACGCAGTATTTT	CASNQGGSDTQYF
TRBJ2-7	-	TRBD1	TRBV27	TGTGCCAGCAGTCCCGGGACAGAAAGCTACGAGCAGTACTTC	CASSPGTESYEQYF
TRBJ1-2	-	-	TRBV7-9	TGTGCCAGCAGCTTATTTGGACAGCAAGATGGCTACACCTTC	CASSLFGQQDGYTF
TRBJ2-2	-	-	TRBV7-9	TGTGCCACCGAGGGGCGGGGCCTCAACACCGGGGAGCTGTTTTTT	CATEGRGLNTGELFF
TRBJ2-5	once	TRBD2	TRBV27	TGTGCCAGCAGTTTATCCGTGGGCGGGAGGGCCTTAGAGACCCAGTACTTC	CASSLSVGGRALETQYF
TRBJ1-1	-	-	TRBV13	TGTGCCAGCAGCCCTCGGGAGCAGAACACTGAAGCTTTCTTT	CASSPREQNTEAFF
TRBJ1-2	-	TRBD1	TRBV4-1	TGCGCCAGCAGCCAAGATCCTATGGGACAGGAGTCTTTC	CASSQDPMGQESF